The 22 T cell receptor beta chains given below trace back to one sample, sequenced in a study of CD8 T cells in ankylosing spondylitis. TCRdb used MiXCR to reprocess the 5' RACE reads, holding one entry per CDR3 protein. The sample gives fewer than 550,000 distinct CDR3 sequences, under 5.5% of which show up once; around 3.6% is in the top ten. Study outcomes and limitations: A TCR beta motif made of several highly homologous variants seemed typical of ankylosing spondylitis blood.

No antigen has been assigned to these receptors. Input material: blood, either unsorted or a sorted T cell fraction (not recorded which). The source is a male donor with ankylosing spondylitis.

The CDR3 protein is CASTARGSYEQYF. The CDR3 nucleotides read TGTGCCAGCACCGCCCGGGGGTCCTACGAGCAGTACTTC. The V gene is TRBV7-9, the J gene TRBJ2-7; maybe TRBD2 (6 bases). There are 13 residues in the CDR3. Germline V CDR1 and CDR2: SEHNR, FQNEAQ (reference sequence). V was pared by 7 bases and J by 1 base, with 11 bases between.

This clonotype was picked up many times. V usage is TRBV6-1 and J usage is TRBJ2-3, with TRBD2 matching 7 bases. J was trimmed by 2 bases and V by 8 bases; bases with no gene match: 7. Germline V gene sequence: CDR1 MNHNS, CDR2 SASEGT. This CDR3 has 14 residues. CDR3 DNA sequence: TGTGCCAGCGGCCTGAGCGGGGCCACAGATACGCAGTATTTT. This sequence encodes CASGLSGATDTQYF.

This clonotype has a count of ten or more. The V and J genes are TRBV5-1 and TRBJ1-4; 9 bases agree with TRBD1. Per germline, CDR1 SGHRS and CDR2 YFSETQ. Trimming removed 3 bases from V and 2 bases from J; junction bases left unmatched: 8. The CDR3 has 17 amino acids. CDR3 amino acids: CASSWGQGLSTNEKLFF. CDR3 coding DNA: TGCGCCAGCAGCTGGGGACAGGGTTTATCGACTAATGAAAAACTGTTTTTT.

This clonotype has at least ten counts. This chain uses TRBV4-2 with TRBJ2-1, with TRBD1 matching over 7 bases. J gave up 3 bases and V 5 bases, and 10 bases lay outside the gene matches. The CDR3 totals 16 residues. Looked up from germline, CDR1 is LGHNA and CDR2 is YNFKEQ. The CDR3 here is CASSAPGQNFYNEQFF. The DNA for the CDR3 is TGTGCCAGCAGCGCACCGGGACAGAATTTCTACAATGAGCAGTTCTTC.

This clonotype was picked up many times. As DNA, the CDR3 is TGTGCCAGTCTCCCGGGACAGAATAACAATTCACCCCTCCACTTT. This sequence encodes CASLPGQNNNSPLHF. This rearrangement joins TRBV28 to TRBJ1-6, with TRBD1 matching 7 bases. Unmatched junction bases numbered 12, after V lost 9 bases and J lost 7 bases. Germline CDR1 is MDHEN and CDR2 is SYDVKM. This CDR3 has 15 residues. Combining the CDR3 with reference TRBV28 and TRBJ1-6 gives the whole variable domain DVKVTQSSRYLVKRTGEKVFLECVQDMDHENMFWYRQDPGLGLRLIYFSYDVKMKEKGDIPEGYSVSREKKERFSLILESASTNQTSMYLCASLPGQNNNSPLHFGNGTRLTVT.

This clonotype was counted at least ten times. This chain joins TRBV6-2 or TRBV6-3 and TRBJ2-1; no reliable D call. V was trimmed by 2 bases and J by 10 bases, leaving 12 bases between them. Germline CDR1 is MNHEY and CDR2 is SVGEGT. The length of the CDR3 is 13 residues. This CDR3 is CASSYPDLREQFF. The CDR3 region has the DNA TGTGCCAGCAGTTACCCCGATCTTCGAGAGCAGTTCTTC.

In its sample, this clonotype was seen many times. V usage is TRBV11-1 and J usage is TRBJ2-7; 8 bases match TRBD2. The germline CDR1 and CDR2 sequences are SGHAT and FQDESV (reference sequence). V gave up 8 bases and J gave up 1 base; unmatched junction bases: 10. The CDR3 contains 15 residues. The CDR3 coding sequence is TGTGCCAGCGGGTTTTGGAGCGGGAGTTCCTACGAGCAGTACTTC. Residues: CASGFWSGSSYEQYF.

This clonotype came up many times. The CDR3 nucleotides are TGCAGTGCTGTGGACAGGGGAAGAGAGCAAGAGACCCAGTACTTC. As protein: CSAVDRGREQETQYF. V is TRBV20-1 and J is TRBJ2-5; 9 bases line up with TRBD1. In germline, CDR1 is DFQATT, CDR2 SNEGSKA (reference sequence). J was trimmed by 2 bases and V by 5 bases; bases with no gene match: 9. The CDR3 length is 15 residues.

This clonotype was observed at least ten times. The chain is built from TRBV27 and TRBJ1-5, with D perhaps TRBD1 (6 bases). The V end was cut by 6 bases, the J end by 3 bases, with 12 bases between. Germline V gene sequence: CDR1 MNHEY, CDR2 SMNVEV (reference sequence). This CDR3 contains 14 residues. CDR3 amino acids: CASSLRDNNQPQHF. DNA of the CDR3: TGTGCCAGCAGCTTACGGGACAACAATCAGCCCCAGCATTTT.

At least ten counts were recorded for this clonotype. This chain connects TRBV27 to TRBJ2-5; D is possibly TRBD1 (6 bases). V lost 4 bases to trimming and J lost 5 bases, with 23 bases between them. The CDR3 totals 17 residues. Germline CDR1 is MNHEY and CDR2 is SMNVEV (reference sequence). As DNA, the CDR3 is TGTGCCAGCAGTTCGCGATCTGGACAGATAAGAGGGGAGACCCAGTACTTC. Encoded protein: CASSSRSGQIRGETQYF.

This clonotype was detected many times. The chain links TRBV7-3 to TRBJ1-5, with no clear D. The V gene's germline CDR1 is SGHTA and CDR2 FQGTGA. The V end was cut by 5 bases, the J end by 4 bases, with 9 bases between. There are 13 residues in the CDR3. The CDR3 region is CASSLDDNQPQHF. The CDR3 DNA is TGTGCCAGCAGCCTCGACGATAATCAGCCCCAGCATTTT.

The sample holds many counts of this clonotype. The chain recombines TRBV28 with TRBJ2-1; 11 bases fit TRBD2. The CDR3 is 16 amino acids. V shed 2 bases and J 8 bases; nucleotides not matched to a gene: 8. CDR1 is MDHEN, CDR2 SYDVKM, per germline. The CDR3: CASSLSHSGRAHEQFF. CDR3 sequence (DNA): TGTGCCAGCAGTTTAAGTCATAGCGGGAGGGCCCATGAGCAGTTCTTC.

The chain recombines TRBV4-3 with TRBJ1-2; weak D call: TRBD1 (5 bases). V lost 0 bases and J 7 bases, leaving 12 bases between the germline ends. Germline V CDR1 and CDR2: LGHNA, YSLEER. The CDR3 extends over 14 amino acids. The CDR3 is CASSQEEGNTGYTF. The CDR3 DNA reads TGCGCCAGCAGCCAAGAAGAGGGGAATACTGGCTACACCTTC.

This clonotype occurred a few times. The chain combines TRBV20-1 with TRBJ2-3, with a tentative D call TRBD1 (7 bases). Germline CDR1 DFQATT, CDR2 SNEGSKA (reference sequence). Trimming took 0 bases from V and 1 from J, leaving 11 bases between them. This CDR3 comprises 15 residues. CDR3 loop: CSARDLRGGTDTQYF. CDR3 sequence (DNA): TGCAGTGCTAGAGATCTCAGGGGGGGCACAGATACGCAGTATTTT.

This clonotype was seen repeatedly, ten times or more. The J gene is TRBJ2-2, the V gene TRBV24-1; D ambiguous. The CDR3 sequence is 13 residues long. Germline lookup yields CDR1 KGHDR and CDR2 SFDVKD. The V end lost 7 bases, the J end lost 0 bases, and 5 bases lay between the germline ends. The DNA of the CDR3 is TGTGCCACCAGGGATACGAACACCGGGGAGCTGTTTTTT. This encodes CATRDTNTGELFF.

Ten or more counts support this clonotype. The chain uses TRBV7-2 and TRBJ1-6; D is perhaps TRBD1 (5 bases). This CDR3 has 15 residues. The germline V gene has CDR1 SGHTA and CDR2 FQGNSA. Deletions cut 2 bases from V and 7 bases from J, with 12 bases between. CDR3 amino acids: CASSLFQGSNSPLHF. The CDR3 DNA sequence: TGTGCCAGCAGCTTATTTCAGGGTTCAAATTCACCCCTCCACTTT. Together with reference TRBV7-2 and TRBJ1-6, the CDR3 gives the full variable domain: GAGVSQSPSNKVTEKGKDVELRCDPISGHTALYWYRQSLGQGLEFLIYFQGNSAPDKSGLPSDRFSAERTGGSVSTLTIQRTQQEDSAVYLCASSLFQGSNSPLHFGNGTRLTVT.

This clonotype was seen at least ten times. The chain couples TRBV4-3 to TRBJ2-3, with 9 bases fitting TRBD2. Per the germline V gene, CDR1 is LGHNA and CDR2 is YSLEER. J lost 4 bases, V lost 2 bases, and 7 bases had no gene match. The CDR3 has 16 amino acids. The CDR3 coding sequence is TGCGCCAGCAGCCAACTTAGCGGGGGAGGGGCAGATACGCAGTATTTT. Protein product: CASSQLSGGGADTQYF.

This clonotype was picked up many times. CDR3 sequence reads: CASSLLGLHEQYF. The DNA for the CDR3 is TGTGCCAGCAGCTTATTAGGCCTCCACGAGCAGTACTTC. This chain links TRBV7-9 with TRBJ2-7; D gene uncertain. The germline V and J ends were trimmed by 2 bases and 5 bases, with 10 bases remaining between them. The CDR3 is made up of 13 amino acids. The germline gives CDR1 SEHNR, CDR2 FQNEAQ (reference sequence). The full variable domain, completed using reference TRBV7-9 and TRBJ2-7, is DTGVSQNPRHKITKRGQNVTFRCDPISEHNRLYWYRQTLGQGPEFLTYFQNEAQLEKSRLLSDRFSAERPKGSFSTLEIQRTEQGDSAMYLCASSLLGLHEQYFGPGTRLTVT.

For the CDR3, the DNA is TGTGCCAGCAGCTCCTCACCGGTTCAGGATACGCAGTATTTT. Translated: CASSSSPVQDTQYF. The gene calls are TRBV13 and TRBJ2-3; D gene ambiguous. With 4 bases removed from V and 6 bases from J, the gap between germline ends came to 14 bases. Per the germline V gene, CDR1 is PRHDT and CDR2 is FYEKMQ (reference sequence). The length of the CDR3 is 14 residues.

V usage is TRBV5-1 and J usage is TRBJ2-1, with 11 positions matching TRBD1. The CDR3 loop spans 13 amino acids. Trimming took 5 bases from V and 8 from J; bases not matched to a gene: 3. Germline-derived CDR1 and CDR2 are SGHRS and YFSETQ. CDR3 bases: TGCGCCAGCAGAGGACAGGGGGCCGATGAGCAGTTCTTC. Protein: CASRGQGADEQFF.

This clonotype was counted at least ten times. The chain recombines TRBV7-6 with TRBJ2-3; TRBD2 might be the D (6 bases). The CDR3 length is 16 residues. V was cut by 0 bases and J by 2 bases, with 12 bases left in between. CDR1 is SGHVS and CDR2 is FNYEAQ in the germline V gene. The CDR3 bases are TGTGCCAGCAGCTTAGCGGTAGCGGTGTTCACAGATACGCAGTATTTT. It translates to CASSLAVAVFTDTQYF. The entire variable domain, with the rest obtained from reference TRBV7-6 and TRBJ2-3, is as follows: GAGVSQSPRYKVTKRGQDVALRCDPISGHVSLYWYRQALGQGPEFLTYFNYEAQQDKSGLPNDRFSAERPEGSISTLTIQRTEQRDSAMYRCASSLAVAVFTDTQYFGPGTRLTVL.

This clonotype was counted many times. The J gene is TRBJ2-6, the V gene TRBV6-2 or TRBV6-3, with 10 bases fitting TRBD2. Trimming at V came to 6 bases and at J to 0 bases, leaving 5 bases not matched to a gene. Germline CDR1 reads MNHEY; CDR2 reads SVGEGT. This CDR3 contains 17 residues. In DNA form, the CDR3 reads TGTGCCAGCAGAAGACTAGCGGGCAGCTCTGGGGCCAACGTCCTGACTTTC. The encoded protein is CASRRLAGSSGANVLTF.